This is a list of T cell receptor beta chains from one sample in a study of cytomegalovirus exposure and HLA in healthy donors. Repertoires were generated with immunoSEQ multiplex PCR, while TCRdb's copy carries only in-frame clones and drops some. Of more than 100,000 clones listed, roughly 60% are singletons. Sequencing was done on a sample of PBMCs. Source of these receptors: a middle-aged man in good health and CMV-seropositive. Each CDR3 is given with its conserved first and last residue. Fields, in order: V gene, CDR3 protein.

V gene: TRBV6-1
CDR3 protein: CASSEFRPGTDTQYF

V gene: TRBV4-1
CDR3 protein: CASSQGNGGTDTQYF

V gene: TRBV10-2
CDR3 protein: CASGSGGRTEAFF

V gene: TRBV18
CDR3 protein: CASSPRGTSVDEKLFF

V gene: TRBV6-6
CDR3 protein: CASSDAQGAPYEQYF

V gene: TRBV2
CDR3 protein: CASSGRRGWNTEAFF

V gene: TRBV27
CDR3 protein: CASSIAGFETQYF

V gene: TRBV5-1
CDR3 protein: CASSFRDRHTDTQYF

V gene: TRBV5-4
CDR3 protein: CASSTWDRGPIKNIQYF

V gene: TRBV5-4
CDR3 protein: CASSNREGLDYGYTF

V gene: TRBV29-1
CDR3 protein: CSVGGQGGGAFF

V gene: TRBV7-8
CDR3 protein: CASSLEVLWERSSYEQYF

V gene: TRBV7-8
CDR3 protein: CASSFMEDRVYSNQPQHF

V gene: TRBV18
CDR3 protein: CASSVDRGNTGELFF

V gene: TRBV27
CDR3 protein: CASSLERDNEQFF

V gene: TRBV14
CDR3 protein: CASSQRKVRSSGSLETQYF

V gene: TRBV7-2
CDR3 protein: CASSFGTGEYEQYF

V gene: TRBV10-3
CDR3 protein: CAISLAGTNTGELFF

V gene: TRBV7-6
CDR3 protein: CASSPGLAENTGELFF

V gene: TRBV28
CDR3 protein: CASSPPQVRMPLHF

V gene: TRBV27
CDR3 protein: CASSLSVSSGLYGYTF

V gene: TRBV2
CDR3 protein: CASMTEETQYF

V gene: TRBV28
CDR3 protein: CASRAAGVDTQYF

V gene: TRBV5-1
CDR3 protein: CASSPTPAGGYTF

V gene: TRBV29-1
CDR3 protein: CSVVGFTGHYGYTF

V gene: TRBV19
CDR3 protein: CASRTGQTLAGAGELFF

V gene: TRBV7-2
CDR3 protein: CASSLQAASGNTIYF

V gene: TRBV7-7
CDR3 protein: CASSLGSGLAGDETQYF

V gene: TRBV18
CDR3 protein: CASSPGLQPQHF

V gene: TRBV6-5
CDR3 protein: CASSYGSYQETQYF

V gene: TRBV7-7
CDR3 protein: CASSLGGGGEKLFF

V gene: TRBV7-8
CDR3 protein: CATRSAGWGTGELFF

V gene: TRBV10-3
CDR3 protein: CACRQGNYEQYF

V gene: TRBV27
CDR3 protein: CASSFTAHYEQYF

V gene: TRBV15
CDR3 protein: CATSRDTGTSSYEQYF

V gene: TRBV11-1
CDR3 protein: CASSRSPGGSNTEAFF

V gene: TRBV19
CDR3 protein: CASTPGQLTEAFF

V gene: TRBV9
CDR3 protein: CASSVVGTGWNTEAFF

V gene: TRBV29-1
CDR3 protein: CSAGRGQGTQYF

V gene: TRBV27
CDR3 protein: CASRPGTGNNQPQHF

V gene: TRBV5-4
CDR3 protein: CASSLGTSGKETQYF

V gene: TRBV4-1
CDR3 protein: CASSQVAGGYEQYF

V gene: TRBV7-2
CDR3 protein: CASRLMGLAGSYEQYF